A selection of T cell receptor beta chains follows, all from one sample in a study of blood T cell repertoires in COVID-19. Using immunoSEQ multiplex PCR, the repertoire was profiled, and TCRdb retains in-frame clones only, with some absent. This table holds roughly 150,000 clones, approximately 83% found once. Sequencing was carried out using peripheral blood. These receptors were collected from a man aged 70 or older who had recovered from COVID-19. Both conserved end residues are part of each CDR3. D genes are given only for firm matches. A clone size is listed for some rows: how often the clone was seen (once, few, many), or a class if it is expanded.

TRBJ2-7,TRBD2,TRBV7-8,few,TGTGCCAGCAGCACAGAACTAGCGGGGAACTCCTACGAGCAGTACTTC,CASSTELAGNSYEQYF
TRBJ2-5,-,TRBV24-1,-,TGTGCCACCAGTGATCGGGACTACCAAGAGACCCAGTACTTC,CATSDRDYQETQYF
TRBJ2-2,-,TRBV27,once,TGTGCCAGCAGCAAAAGGAGGGAAGAGGGCCTAGGGGCCGGGGAGCTGTTTTTT,CASSKRREEGLGAGELFF
TRBJ1-4,-,TRBV14,-,TGTGCCAGCAGCCAATTACAGGGAAAAGGAGATGAAAAACTGTTTTTT,CASSQLQGKGDEKLFF
TRBJ1-5,TRBD1,TRBV30,-,TGTGCCTGGAGTAGGCAGGGGGACCAGCCCCAGCATTTT,CAWSRQGDQPQHF
TRBJ2-1,TRBD2,TRBV24-1,-,TGTGCCACCAGTGATGGGTCTAGCGGGAGCGGTGAGCAGTTCTTC,CATSDGSSGSGEQFF
TRBJ2-7,-,TRBV11-2,once,TGTGCCAGCAGCCTCCGGGATCTGCAGTACTTC,CASSLRDLQYF
TRBJ2-6,-,TRBV2,-,TGTGCCAGCTCGGGGACAAATACTGGGGCCAACGTCCTGACTTTC,CASSGTNTGANVLTF
TRBJ1-1,-,TRBV4-2,-,TGTGCCAGCAGCCAAGATCAGGCAGATGCGAACACTGAAGCTTTCTTT,CASSQDQADANTEAFF
TRBJ2-2,-,TRBV7-2,-,TGTGCCAGCAGCCCCGTTTGGAGCGGGGAGCTGTTTTTT,CASSPVWSGELFF